These 11 T cell receptor beta chains came from one sample sequenced in a study of T cells after yellow fever vaccination. MiXCR was run by TCRdb on the 5' RACE reads, yielding one entry per CDR3 protein. The data show hundreds of thousands of distinct CDR3 sequences, approximately 8% seen once. Material: PBMCs, obtained more than 40 days after the first yellow fever vaccination. The receptors shown here come from a man in his late teens or twenties who received the YFV17D yellow fever vaccine.

V usage is TRBV20-1 and J usage is TRBJ2-3; 9 bases map to TRBD1. This CDR3 contains 13 residues. Trimming at V came to 5 bases and at J to 8 bases, leaving 8 bases not matched to a gene. Germline V CDR1 and CDR2: DFQATT, SNEGSKA (reference sequence). CDR3 region: CSAPDRGLPTQYF. CDR3 coding DNA: TGCAGTGCTCCGGACAGGGGACTCCCTACGCAGTATTTT.

This clonotype was seen a few times. The chain recombines TRBV18 with TRBJ2-5; D may correspond to TRBD1 or TRBD2 (6 bases each). Germline CDR1 KGHSH, CDR2 LQKENI. CDR3 length: 16 residues. V was clipped by 3 bases and J by 2 bases, with 16 bases between them. The CDR3 loop reads CASSPYAGHQQETQYF. As DNA, the CDR3 is TGTGCCAGCTCACCTTATGCGGGACACCAGCAAGAGACCCAGTACTTC.

The rearrangement joins TRBV20-1 to TRBJ1-1; D may be TRBD1 (6 bases). V dropped 2 bases and J dropped 4 bases, with 17 bases sitting between them. The V gene's germline CDR1 is DFQATT and CDR2 SNEGSKA (reference sequence). The CDR3 covers 15 residues. The CDR3 DNA reads TGCAGTGCTAGATCGGTGGGGCAGGGGAGCACTGAAGCTTTCTTT. Translating it yields CSARSVGQGSTEAFF.

The rearrangement links TRBV5-6 to TRBJ2-1; a possible D gene is TRBD2 (6 bases). The CDR3 has 15 residues. CDR1 is SGHDT, CDR2 YYEEEE, per germline. V shed 7 bases and J shed 0 bases, with 14 bases lying between them. The CDR3 DNA sequence: TGTGCCAGCTCCCGGGGGTTTAGCTCCTACAATGAGCAGTTCTTC. Translation gives CASSRGFSSYNEQFF.

There are a few counts of this clonotype. This chain uses TRBV5-4 with TRBJ2-1; D remains ambiguous. Germline CDR1 and CDR2: SGHNT and YYREEE (reference sequence). Trimming removed 0 bases from V and 9 bases from J, with 16 bases in between. The CDR3 covers 15 residues. The CDR3 reads CASSLGPDPGVEQFF. In nucleotides, the CDR3 is TGTGCCAGCAGCTTGGGACCTGATCCGGGTGTTGAGCAGTTCTTC. The complete variable domain, with remaining parts taken from reference TRBV5-4 and TRBJ2-1, reads ETGVTQSPTHLIKTRGQQVTLRCSSQSGHNTVSWYQQALGQGPQFIFQYYREEENGRGNFPPRFSGLQFPNYSSELNVNALELDDSALYLCASSLGPDPGVEQFFGPGTRLTVL.

This clonotype was picked up many times. The chain carries TRBV7-2 and TRBJ1-6; D unclear. The CDR3 is made up of 12 amino acids. Trimming removed 6 bases at V and 10 bases at J, with 10 bases between. CDR1 SGHTA and CDR2 FQGNSA come from the germline V gene. The CDR3 nucleotides are TGTGCCAGCAGAGCGCAAGGGTCACCCCTCCACTTT. Translating it yields CASRAQGSPLHF.

Concerning this clonotype: The junction does not match germline at one end; this may be a read error. The chain has TRBV20-1 and TRBJ2-7, with TRBD2 matching 15 bases. This CDR3 is built from 16 residues. CDR1 is DFQATT, CDR2 SNEGSKA, per germline (reference sequence). The chain's CDR3 is CCARGTSGGPGNEQYF. CDR3 coding DNA: TGCTGTGCTAGAGGGACTAGCGGGGGGCCAGGCAACGAGCAGTACTTC.

This clonotype was detected ten times or more. This chain links TRBV5-6 with TRBJ1-6; D ambiguous. The CDR3 is 12 residues long. Germline-derived CDR1 and CDR2 are SGHDT and YYEEEE. Trimming took off 5 bases at V and 7 bases at J, with 7 bases between the two ends. The CDR3 sequence: CASSRRNSPLHF. The CDR3 DNA sequence: TGTGCCAGCAGTCGACGAAATTCACCCCTCCACTTT.

The chain has TRBV4-3 and TRBJ2-2, with D perhaps given as TRBD1 or TRBD2 (5 bases each). Germline CDR1 and CDR2: LGHNA and YSLEER. The V gene lost 0 bases and the J gene lost 1 base, with 15 bases spanning the gap. The CDR3 runs 18 residues. The CDR3 loop reads CASSQDWTGTGNTGELFF. The DNA of the CDR3 is TGCGCCAGCAGCCAAGACTGGACCGGGACGGGGAACACCGGGGAGCTGTTTTTT.

The V and J genes are TRBV6-1 and TRBJ1-2, with D unresolved. Germline V gene lookup returns CDR1 MNHNS and CDR2 SASEGT. This CDR3 has 14 residues. Trimming took off 3 bases at V and 4 bases at J, with 12 bases between the two ends. Here the CDR3 DNA reads TGTGCCAGCAGTGAGGGCGCTCGCTTCTATGGCTACACCTTC. Translation gives CASSEGARFYGYTF.

The table lists this clonotype with many counts. The chain uses TRBV11-2 and TRBJ1-1, with D uncertain. The length of the CDR3 is 13 residues. Per the germline V gene, CDR1 is SGHAT and CDR2 is FQNNGV. V shed 5 bases and J shed 1 base, with 8 bases lying between them. CDR3 nucleotides: TGTGCCAGCAGCACGACTGAGAACACTGAAGCTTTCTTT. Translating gives CASSTTENTEAFF. Full variable domain (rest looked up from reference TRBV11-2 and TRBJ1-1): EAGVAQSPRYKIIEKRQSVAFWCNPISGHATLYWYQQILGQGPKLLIQFQNNGVVDDSQLPKDRFSAERLKGVDSTLKIQPAKLEDSAVYLCASSTTENTEAFFGQGTRLTVV.